This T cell receptor beta chain was observed in a study of shared clonotypes between healthy human individuals. As for the study in general: Contributing individuals were two females and three males aged 18 to 49.

The repertoire was sequenced with immunoSEQ multiplex PCR; TCRdb's copy has only in-frame clones and lacks some. The table records approximately 2.5 million clones, 93% of them present only once. On this clone itself: The antigen is unknown.

V shed 5 bases and J shed 5 bases, with 12 bases lying between them. The germline CDR1 and CDR2 sequences are SNHLY and FYNNEI. The CDR3 consists of 14 residues. The study, taken as a whole, reports: Clonotype sharing among donors, it was expected, would be affected by sequencing depth. Unshared clonotypes carried lower generation probabilities than those common to all four donors.

Donors had no recently reported acute infections or vaccinations and were HIV-negative. The sample comprised naive CD4+ T cells from PBMCs. Subset in this sample: CD45RA+ positively selected. The sequence was obtained from a young man in good health. Some clones in this sample may be carry-over from other donors' samples. This chain connects TRBV2 to TRBJ2-2; TRBD1 is a possible D gene (5 bases). The CDR3 bases are TGTGCCAGCAGTTACGACAGTACAACCGGGGAGCTGTTTTTT. It encodes CASSYDSTTGELFF.